The 17 T cell receptor beta chains in this list originate from one sample, sequenced in a study of blood T cell repertoires in COVID-19. Method: immunoSEQ multiplex PCR; TCRdb's copy keeps in-frame clones and lacks some. The table records about 90,000 clones, roughly nine tenths of them present only once. Sequenced sample: peripheral blood. These receptors were obtained from a human donor with active COVID-19. The donor label of this sample is uncertain.

The gene calls are TRBV10-3 and TRBJ2-1, with TRBD1 as a possible D gene (6 bases). Trimming took off 6 bases at V and 0 bases at J, with 12 bases between the two ends. Germline CDR1 is ENHRY and CDR2 is SYGVKD. The CDR3 sequence is 15 residues long. CDR3 coding DNA: TGTGCCATCAGAAAAGCAGGGGACTCCTACAATGAGCAGTTCTTC. Translated: CAIRKAGDSYNEQFF.

The chain couples TRBV28 to TRBJ2-3, with TRBD2 matching over 9 bases. Germline V CDR1 and CDR2: MDHEN, SYDVKM. The ends lost 10 bases at V and 0 bases at J; junction bases unmatched: 8. There are 15 residues in the CDR3. The CDR3 bases are TGTGCCATACATAGCGGGGGCTTTAGCACAGATACGCAGTATTTT. Amino acids: CAIHSGGFSTDTQYF.

The rearrangement links TRBV29-1 to TRBJ2-1; 11 bases line up with TRBD2. Germline-derived CDR1 and CDR2 are SQVTM and ANQGSEA. This CDR3 comprises 14 residues. The J segment lost 7 bases and the V segment lost 4 bases, leaving 6 bases of the junction unmatched. Written as DNA, the CDR3 is TGCAGCGTTGGGGCCCTAGCGGGGGGAAATGAGCAGTTCTTC. As protein: CSVGALAGGNEQFF.

The chain is built from TRBV7-9 and TRBJ2-7, with TRBD1 identical over 11 bases. V dropped 6 bases and J dropped 3; count of bases not matched to a gene: 4. This CDR3 contains 14 residues. The germline gives CDR1 SEHNR, CDR2 FQNEAQ (reference sequence). CDR3: CASRRGQGDYEQYF. CDR3 nucleotides: TGTGCCAGCAGGCGGGGACAGGGGGACTACGAGCAGTACTTC.

The chain couples TRBV5-1 to TRBJ2-5; no firm D call. From germline, CDR1 is SGHRS and CDR2 YFSETQ. The V end was cut by 4 bases, the J end by 4 bases, with 5 bases between. The CDR3 loop spans 11 amino acids. The CDR3 DNA reads as TGCGCCAGCAGCCGTTTAGAGACCCAGTACTTC. This sequence encodes CASSRLETQYF. Looking up the rest from reference TRBV5-1 and TRBJ2-5 gives the full variable domain: KAGVTQTPRYLIKTRGQQVTLSCSPISGHRSVSWYQQTPGQGLQFLFEYFSETQRNKGNFPGRFSGRQFSNSRSEMNVSTLELGDSALYLCASSRLETQYFGPGTRLLVL.

This chain joins TRBV21-1 and TRBJ2-1; no DNA check was done on the table's D call, TRBD1. TRBV21-1 is a documented pseudogene. CDR3 size: 16 residues. CDR3 sequence (DNA): TGTGCCAGCAGCACCCGGGGACAGGGGTGCGACAATGAGCAGTTCTTC. Protein sequence: CASSTRGQGCDNEQFF.

This clone was observed a handful of times. The V gene is TRBV7-2, the J gene TRBJ1-5, with 7 bases identical to TRBD1. Trimming cost V 1 base and J 5 bases; bases outside gene matches: 5. In germline, CDR1 is SGHTA, CDR2 FQGNSA. The CDR3 is 15 amino acids. For the CDR3, the DNA is TGTGCCAGCAGCTTAGTCGGGGACAGCTATCAGCCCCAGCATTTT. Translation: CASSLVGDSYQPQHF.

This clone has only a few counts. The V and J genes are TRBV5-4 and TRBJ1-5; D is uncertain. The ends were cut back, 0 bases at V and 7 bases at J, with 14 bases in the middle. In germline, CDR1 is SGHNT, CDR2 YYREEE (reference sequence). The CDR3 is 15 amino acids. The DNA of the CDR3 is TGTGCCAGCAGCTTGGGACCAGTGGGAGGCCAGCCCCAGCATTTT. Protein sequence: CASSLGPVGGQPQHF.

CDR3 in DNA: TGTGCCAGCAGTTTATCACACAATCAGCCCCAGCATTTT. Residues: CASSLSHNQPQHF. V is TRBV27 and J is TRBJ1-5; D is ambiguous. The CDR3 has 13 amino acids. Germline V gives CDR1 MNHEY, CDR2 SMNVEV (reference sequence). Trimming removed 0 bases at V and 3 bases at J, with 3 bases between.

This clone appeared once. This chain connects TRBV9 to TRBJ2-1, with 9 bases fitting TRBD2. V was pared by 4 bases and J by 9 bases, with 11 bases of the junction left unmatched. Per germline, CDR1 SGDLS and CDR2 YYNGEE. The CDR3 consists of 15 residues. In nucleotides, the CDR3 is TGTGCCAGCAGCAACCAAGCGGGGGGTCCCTTTGAGCAGTTCTTC. As protein: CASSNQAGGPFEQFF.

The chain uses TRBV5-1 and TRBJ2-3; the match to TRBD1 covers 7 bases. CDR1 is SGHRS and CDR2 is YFSETQ in the germline V gene. The CDR3 is made up of 15 amino acids. J was trimmed by 6 bases and V by 9 bases; bases with no gene match: 16. The DNA for the CDR3 is TGCGCCAACACCAGACAGGGACCGGTCGGTGATACGCAGTATTTT. Translated: CANTRQGPVGDTQYF.

V gene TRBV9 combines with J gene TRBJ2-3, with 10 nucleotides matching TRBD2. Germline V gives CDR1 SGDLS, CDR2 YYNGEE. This CDR3 contains 15 residues. With V trimmed by 0 bases and J by 4 bases, 2 bases remained unmatched. Here the CDR3 DNA reads TGTGCCAGCAGCGTAGACAGCGGGGGGGCAGATACGCAGTATTTT. Its protein is CASSVDSGGADTQYF.

The J gene is TRBJ2-2, the V gene TRBV5-5; 9 nucleotides align to TRBD1. Germline V gene data show CDR1 as SGHKS and CDR2 as YYEKEE (reference sequence). V lost 3 bases, J lost 4 bases, and 4 bases stayed unmatched. The CDR3 sequence is 15 residues long. This chain's CDR3 is CASSSRDRATGELFF. In nucleotides, the CDR3 is TGTGCCAGCAGCTCCCGGGACAGGGCCACCGGGGAGCTGTTTTTT.

The V and J genes are TRBV5-4 and TRBJ2-1; possible D gene TRBD1, 6 bases. V dropped 0 bases and J dropped 1 base, with 8 bases sitting between them. This CDR3 contains 15 residues. Germline V gives CDR1 SGHNT, CDR2 YYREEE (reference sequence). CDR3 in DNA: TGTGCCAGCAGCTTGGCGAGGGGGTCCTACAATGAGCAGTTCTTC. This translates into CASSLARGSYNEQFF.

In this sample, this clone turned up a few times. DNA of the CDR3: TGTGCCAGCAGCCCACCCCTTGGCGGAGTTTACGAGCAGTACTTC. Translation: CASSPPLGGVYEQYF. V usage is TRBV9 and J usage is TRBJ2-7, with D unclear. CDR3 length: 15 residues. V was shortened by 4 bases and J by 4 bases, with 18 bases between the two germline ends. CDR1 and CDR2 (germline): SGDLS, YYNGEE. Looking up the rest from reference TRBV9 and TRBJ2-7 gives the full variable domain: DSGVTQTPKHLITATGQRVTLRCSPRSGDLSVYWYQQSLDQGLQFLIQYYNGEERAKGNILERFSAQQFPDLHSELNLSSLELGDSALYFCASSPPLGGVYEQYFGPGTRLTVT.

The chain has TRBV19 and TRBJ2-3; 14 nucleotides agree with TRBD2. The length of the CDR3 is 16 residues. V dropped 5 bases and J dropped 7; count of bases not matched to a gene: 8. Germline assignment: CDR1 LNHDA and CDR2 SQIVND (reference sequence). The CDR3 loop is CASSPTSGGARNTQYF. The CDR3 DNA is TGTGCCAGTAGTCCGACTAGCGGGGGGGCCCGGAATACGCAGTATTTT.

The chain joins TRBV7-2 to TRBJ1-5, with D hard to call. CDR3 length: 14 residues. The ends were cut back, 6 bases at V and 0 bases at J, with 9 bases in the middle. Germline V CDR1 and CDR2: SGHTA, FQGNSA. The CDR3: CASSSGSSNQPQHF. The CDR3, as DNA: TGTGCCAGCAGTAGCGGGAGTAGCAATCAGCCCCAGCATTTT.